This paragraph covers one TCR beta chain sequence. TCRdb redid the calling of the RT-PCR reads with MiXCR, one entry per CDR3 protein. The sample holds 550,000 to 750,000 distinct CDR3 sequences, over 12% seen once. This TCR came from a female donor in good health, serving as a healthy control. Sequencing was performed on memory CD4+ T cells from blood.

The CDR3 protein is CASSPQEAYEQYF. The CDR3 DNA is TGCGCCAGCAGCCCTCAGGAGGCATACGAGCAGTACTTC. V and J are TRBV5-1 and TRBJ2-7; D possibly corresponds to TRBD2 (5 bases). The CDR3 is made up of 13 amino acids. The germline V gene encodes CDR1 SGHRS and CDR2 YFSETQ. The V gene lost 4 bases and the J gene lost 4 bases, with 12 bases spanning the gap.